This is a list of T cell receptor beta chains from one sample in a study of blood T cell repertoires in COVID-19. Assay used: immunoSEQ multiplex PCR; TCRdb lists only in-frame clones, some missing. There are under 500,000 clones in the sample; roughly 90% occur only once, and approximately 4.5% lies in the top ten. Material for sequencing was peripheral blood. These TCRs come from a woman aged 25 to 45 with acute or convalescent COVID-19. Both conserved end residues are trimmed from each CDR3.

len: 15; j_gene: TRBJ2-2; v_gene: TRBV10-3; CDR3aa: AISEPTGTGNTGELF
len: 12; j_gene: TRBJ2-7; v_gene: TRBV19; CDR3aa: ASSITGQLYEQY
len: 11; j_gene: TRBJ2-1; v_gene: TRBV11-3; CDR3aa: ASSRDRFNEQF
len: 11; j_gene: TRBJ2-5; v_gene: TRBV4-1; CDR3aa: ASRGSAQETQY
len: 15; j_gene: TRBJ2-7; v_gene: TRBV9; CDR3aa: ASSVEGGGLASYEQY
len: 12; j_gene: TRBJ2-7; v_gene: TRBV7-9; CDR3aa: ASTTGTRTYEQY
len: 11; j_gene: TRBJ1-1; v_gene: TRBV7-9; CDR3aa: ASSLAGSGGAF
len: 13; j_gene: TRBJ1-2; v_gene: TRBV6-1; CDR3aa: ASSEAAGGFDGYT
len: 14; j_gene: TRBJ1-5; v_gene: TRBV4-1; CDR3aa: ASSQPGQGINQPQH
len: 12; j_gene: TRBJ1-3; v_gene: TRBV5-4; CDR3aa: ASSQRGNGNTIY
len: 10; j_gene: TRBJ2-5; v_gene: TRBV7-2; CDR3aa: ASSLERVTQY
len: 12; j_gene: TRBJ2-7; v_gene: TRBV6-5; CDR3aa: ASSSNRGPYEQY
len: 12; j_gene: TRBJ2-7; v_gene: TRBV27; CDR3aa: ASSSTDRVYEQY
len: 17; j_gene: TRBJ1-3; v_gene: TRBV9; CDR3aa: ASSVGKGQGANHGNTIY
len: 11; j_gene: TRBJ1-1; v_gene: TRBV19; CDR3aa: ASSPRQNTEAF
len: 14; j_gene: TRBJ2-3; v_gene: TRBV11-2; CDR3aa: ASSLDSGGGSDTQY